The source of this T cell receptor beta chain is a study of OX40 agonist ivuxolimab in advanced cancers. Study-level information: Patients achieving partial responses numbered three: one hepatocellular carcinoma case and two cutaneous melanoma cases. Study-level points and caveats: The specificity for antigen of the expanded peripheral T cells was not determined. Expanded clones tended on average to be more numerous among CD8+ T cells than CD4+. Both CD4+ and CD8+ T cell populations in blood had undergone clonal expansion by week 6 at 0.1 to 3.0 mg/kg.

The V segment lost 6 bases and the J segment 5 bases; nucleotides outside the gene matches: 3. Germline V lookup: CDR1 LNHDA, CDR2 SQIVND (reference sequence). This CDR3 has 14 amino acids. Profiling relied on immunoSEQ multiplex PCR, and the TCRdb table lists in-frame clones only, not all of them. Among roughly 49,000 clones listed, about 80% were seen once. Comments on this clone: Its matching antigen is unknown.

This sequence originates from an adult with an advanced solid tumor such as melanoma, head and neck, liver or kidney cancer. The sequenced sample was CD4+ or CD8+ T cells sorted from blood, obtained in a trial of the OX40 agonist ivuxolimab. This chain joins TRBV19 and TRBJ2-1, with TRBD2 matching over 11 bases. The CDR3 sequence is CASRLAGANNEQFF. The DNA for the CDR3 is TGTGCCAGTAGACTAGCGGGAGCTAACAATGAGCAGTTCTTC.